The sequence of this T cell receptor beta chain was determined in a study of beta chain features in type 1 diabetes. Expressed TCRB transcripts got sequenced, as all isolated RNA was reverse transcribed. Some clones are missing from TCRdb's copy, which holds only in-frame ones; the method was immunoSEQ multiplex PCR. Of around 260,000 clones in the sample, around 24% were seen once. It was via CD45RO/CCR7/CD25/CD127/CD95/CD27 that CD4+ naive, central memory, regulatory and stem cell-like memory cells were sorted. Study-wide findings and caveats: Patients with Type 1 diabetes showed moderately but significantly shorter TCRB CDR3s in all four CD4+ subsets. For patients, the naive, central memory and Treg TCRB repertoires appeared more alike than for healthy donors.

This CDR3 has 15 amino acids. V gave up 6 bases and J gave up 2 bases; unmatched junction bases: 3. Looked up from germline, CDR1 is MDHEN and CDR2 is SYDVKM. This clone has only a few counts. Its antigen is not identified. The sequencing sample was made of naive CD4+ T cells from blood. This TCR came from a woman in her twenties or thirties with type 1 diabetes. The chain links TRBV28 to TRBJ2-1; 11 positions agree with TRBD1. DNA for the CDR3: TGTGCCAGCAGCTGGACAGGGGGCCCCTACAATGAGCAGTTCTTC. This codes for CASSWTGGPYNEQFF. Based on the CDR3 plus reference TRBV28 and TRBJ2-1, the full variable domain is DVKVTQSSRYLVKRTGEKVFLECVQDMDHENMFWYRQDPGLGLRLIYFSYDVKMKEKGDIPEGYSVSREKKERFSLILESASTNQTSMYLCASSWTGGPYNEQFFGPGTRLTVL.